This TCR beta chain was found in a study of T cell responses to AZD1222 COVID-19 vaccine. General study results and limits: Clonal diversity may have been underestimated, and the donors were mostly white British, with more females than males. All repertoire sampling was performed exclusively after the peak T cell response. Increased Spike-specific TCR breadth and depth were observed after two AZD1222 doses. The reported proportion of spike-specific TCRs targeting unmutated variant regions was nearly half.

TCRdb's copy holds only in-frame clones and misses some; the assay was immunoSEQ multiplex PCR. The sample comprises over 100,000 clones, roughly 93% of which are singletons, and 5% rests with the top ten. With regard to this clone: Its specificity is not known.

Trimming stripped 1 base from V and 4 bases from J, with 14 bases between. Germline CDR1 reads SGHAT; CDR2 reads FQNNGV. This CDR3 comprises 17 residues. This receptor was identified in an adult in good health. The sequencing here drew on peripheral blood, taken on day 0 of AZD1222 vaccination. The chain employs TRBV11-2 and TRBJ2-6; D might be TRBD2 (5 bases). The CDR3: CASSLVGDPNGANVLTF. CDR3 in DNA: TGTGCCAGCAGCTTAGTGGGAGACCCCAACGGGGCCAACGTCCTGACTTTC.